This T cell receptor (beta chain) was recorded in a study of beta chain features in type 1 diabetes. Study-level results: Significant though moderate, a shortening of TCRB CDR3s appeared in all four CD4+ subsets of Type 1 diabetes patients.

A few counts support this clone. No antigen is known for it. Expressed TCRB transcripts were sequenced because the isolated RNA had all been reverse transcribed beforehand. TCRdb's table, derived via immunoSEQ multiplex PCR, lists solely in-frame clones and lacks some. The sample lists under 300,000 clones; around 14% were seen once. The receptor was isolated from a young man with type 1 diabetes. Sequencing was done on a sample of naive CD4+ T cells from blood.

The CDR3 DNA sequence: TGTGCCAGCTCACCGACTAGCGGGAGGCAAGAGACCCAGTACTTC. Protein product: CASSPTSGRQETQYF. V gene TRBV18 combines with J gene TRBJ2-5; 13 positions match TRBD2. V gave up 3 bases and J gave up 2 bases; unmatched junction bases: 0. This CDR3 has 15 residues. Germline loops: CDR1 KGHSH, CDR2 LQKENI.